The 25 T cell receptor beta chains below come from one sample, sequenced in a study of blood T cell repertoires in COVID-19. Clones were read by immunoSEQ multiplex PCR, and TCRdb kept only the in-frame ones, dropping some. The repertoire holds 150,000 to 200,000 clones, with 85% to 90% as singletons. The sample taken for sequencing was peripheral blood. All receptors derive from a man aged 40-49 years with active or convalescent COVID-19.

V gene TRBV10-3 combines with J gene TRBJ2-2; TRBD1 matches at 9 bases. Looked up from germline, CDR1 is ENHRY and CDR2 is SYGVKD. Trimming took 5 bases from V and 4 from J; bases not matched to a gene: 5. This CDR3 spans 15 amino acids. CDR3 nucleotide sequence: TGTGCCATCAGTCAACAGGGGGCGAGCACCGGGGAGCTGTTTTTT. This encodes CAISQQGASTGELFF.

This chain joins TRBV27 and TRBJ2-7, with 9 bases lining up with TRBD1. After removal of 6 bases from V and 6 bases from J, the junction contained 6 bases not matched to a gene. The V gene's germline CDR1 is MNHEY and CDR2 SMNVEV (reference sequence). This CDR3 comprises 13 residues. In DNA form, the CDR3 reads TGTGCCAGCAGGACAGGGGGGACCGGCGAGCAGTACTTC. The encoded protein is CASRTGGTGEQYF.

The genes are TRBV6-5 and TRBJ1-4, with 11 bases identical to TRBD1. Germline V CDR1 and CDR2: MNHEY, SVGAGI. This CDR3 is 12 amino acids long. The ends lost 9 bases at V and 8 bases at J; junction bases unmatched: 2. The CDR3, as DNA: TGTGCCAGGGGGACAGGGGGAGAAAAACTGTTTTTT. Its protein product is CARGTGGEKLFF.

The rearrangement links TRBV5-1 to TRBJ1-1, with D maybe TRBD1 (6 bases). This CDR3 is 14 amino acids long. Germline V lookup: CDR1 SGHRS, CDR2 YFSETQ. With 5 bases removed from V and 4 bases from J, the gap between germline ends came to 15 bases. The CDR3 loop is CASSGTGSGTEAFF. CDR3 DNA sequence: TGCGCCAGCAGTGGAACAGGGTCCGGCACTGAAGCTTTCTTT.

The gene calls are TRBV24-1 and TRBJ2-7; TRBD2 matches at 7 bases. Trimming took 3 bases from V and 2 from J; bases not matched to a gene: 15. The CDR3 is 18 residues long. Germline V lookup: CDR1 KGHDR, CDR2 SFDVKD. CDR3 residues: CATSDGGGPGHIAYEQYF. The CDR3 bases are TGTGCCACCAGTGATGGCGGGGGTCCGGGTCATATCGCCTACGAGCAGTACTTC.

The chain has TRBV20-1 and TRBJ2-2; D may be TRBD1 (5 bases). This CDR3 spans 13 amino acids. Trimming removed 3 bases at V and 2 bases at J, with 7 bases between. The germline V gene has CDR1 DFQATT and CDR2 SNEGSKA (reference sequence). The CDR3 loop reads CSASRGNTGELFF. In DNA, the CDR3 is TGCAGTGCTAGTAGGGGAAACACCGGGGAGCTGTTTTTT.

This chain connects TRBV2 to TRBJ2-1; 9 bases fit TRBD1. The trim removed 3 bases at V and 4 bases at J, leaving 4 bases unmatched. Germline loops: CDR1 SNHLY, CDR2 FYNNEI. The CDR3 totals 15 residues. This chain's CDR3 is CASSEGTGSYNEQFF. CDR3 coding DNA: TGTGCCAGCAGTGAGGGGACAGGGTCTTACAATGAGCAGTTCTTC.

The V gene is TRBV19, the J gene TRBJ1-1; TRBD1 matches 7 bases. Trimming cost V 7 bases and J 4 bases; bases outside gene matches: 6. This CDR3 spans 13 amino acids. Germline values: CDR1 LNHDA, CDR2 SQIVND (reference sequence). The CDR3 bases are TGTGCCAGTAAACCCAGGGGGGTCACTGAAGCTTTCTTT. This codes for CASKPRGVTEAFF.

The chain uses TRBV3-1 (or the pseudogene TRBV3-2) and TRBJ2-3; 7 nucleotides match TRBD1. The V and J ends lost 0 bases and 0 bases, in that order; junction bases with no gene match: 12. The CDR3 loop spans 19 amino acids. Germline CDR1 is LGHDT and CDR2 is YNNKEL (reference sequence). CDR3 sequence (DNA): TGTGCCAGCAGCCAAGAGACTGGCCCGGGACAGCCTAGCACAGATACGCAGTATTTT. It yields the protein CASSQETGPGQPSTDTQYF.

The V and J genes are TRBV5-1 and TRBJ1-1, with D possibly TRBD1 on 6 matching bases. In germline, CDR1 is SGHRS, CDR2 YFSETQ. This CDR3 is built from 14 residues. V dropped 4 bases and J dropped 7 bases, with 17 bases sitting between them. In nucleotides, the CDR3 is TGCGCCAGCAGCCCGACGGGGGGGCTTCTTGAAGCTTTCTTT. Its translation is CASSPTGGLLEAFF. The whole variable domain, filled in from reference TRBV5-1 and TRBJ1-1, reads KAGVTQTPRYLIKTRGQQVTLSCSPISGHRSVSWYQQTPGQGLQFLFEYFSETQRNKGNFPGRFSGRQFSNSRSEMNVSTLELGDSALYLCASSPTGGLLEAFFGQGTRLTVV.

The V call is TRBV7-2, the J call TRBJ2-1; D unclear. CDR1 is SGHTA, CDR2 FQGNSA, per germline. V lost 6 bases, J lost 4 bases, and 16 bases lay in between. CDR3 length equals 15 residues. In DNA, the CDR3 is TGTGCCAGCAGTCTAGAGGTAGGCTCATACAATGAGCAGTTCTTC. Translated, it gives CASSLEVGSYNEQFF.

V gene TRBV19 combines with J gene TRBJ2-5; maybe TRBD2 (5 bases). The CDR3 sequence is 14 residues long. Trimming cost V 3 bases and J 5 bases, with 13 bases left between them. In germline, CDR1 is LNHDA, CDR2 SQIVND (reference sequence). The CDR3 DNA reads as TGTGCCAGTAGTATTGCAGTCCGAGGGGAGACCCAGTACTTC. It specifies CASSIAVRGETQYF. Full variable domain (remainder filled in from reference TRBV19 and TRBJ2-5): DGGITQSPKYLFRKEGQNVTLSCEQNLNHDAMYWYRQDPGQGLRLIYYSQIVNDFQKGDIAEGYSVSREKKESFPLTVTSAQKNPTAFYLCASSIAVRGETQYFGPGTRLLVL.

This chain links TRBV4-1 with TRBJ2-2; TRBD1 matches at 9 bases. Looked up from germline, CDR1 is MGHRA and CDR2 is YSYEKL. V lost 2 bases and J lost 6; bases outside the gene matches: 7. This CDR3 spans 16 amino acids. In nucleotides, the CDR3 is TGCGCCAGCAGCCAAACGAGGGACAGGGCGGCCGGGGAGCTGTTTTTT. This codes for CASSQTRDRAAGELFF.

The rearrangement joins TRBV29-1 to TRBJ2-1, with 14 bases lining up with TRBD2. Unmatched junction bases numbered 5, after V lost 7 bases and J lost 9 bases. Germline lookup yields CDR1 SQVTM and CDR2 ANQGSEA. The length of the CDR3 is 13 residues. CDR3: CSGRLAGGPEQFF. The CDR3 region has the DNA TGCAGCGGGAGACTAGCGGGAGGGCCTGAGCAGTTCTTC.

This clone showed up just once. The genes are TRBV11-2 and TRBJ2-3; 14 nucleotides align to TRBD2. This CDR3 is 16 amino acids long. The V and J ends lost 4 bases and 4 bases, in that order; junction bases with no gene match: 4. The germline V gene has CDR1 SGHAT and CDR2 FQNNGV. The CDR3 sequence is CASSSTSGRVSDTQYF. The CDR3 bases are TGTGCCAGCAGCTCGACTAGCGGGAGGGTCTCAGATACGCAGTATTTT.

The chain links TRBV7-2 to TRBJ2-5, with 7 bases fitting TRBD2. This CDR3 region has 16 residues. Germline-derived CDR1 and CDR2 are SGHTA and FQGNSA. The J segment lost 5 bases and the V segment lost 5 bases, leaving 14 bases of the junction unmatched. The CDR3 reads CASSTIGLYGGETQYF. The CDR3 nucleotides are TGTGCCAGCAGCACTATCGGACTCTACGGGGGGGAGACCCAGTACTTC. Looking up the rest from reference TRBV7-2 and TRBJ2-5 gives the full variable domain: GAGVSQSPSNKVTEKGKDVELRCDPISGHTALYWYRQSLGQGLEFLIYFQGNSAPDKSGLPSDRFSAERTGGSVSTLTIQRTQQEDSAVYLCASSTIGLYGGETQYFGPGTRLLVL.

This clone was picked up one time. V usage is TRBV7-2 and J usage is TRBJ1-4, with a tentative D call TRBD1 (6 bases). Trimming removed 1 base at V and 8 bases at J, with 14 bases between. CDR1 and CDR2 from the germline V gene are SGHTA and FQGNSA. The CDR3 is made up of 15 amino acids. CDR3 sequence (DNA): TGTGCCAGCAGCTTAGAAACAGGGATAAGGGAAAAACTGTTTTTT. This codes for CASSLETGIREKLFF.

This chain links TRBV10-3 with TRBJ1-5; no firm D call. This CDR3 is built from 16 residues. The V end was cut by 0 bases, the J end by 0 bases, with 9 bases between. Germline CDR1 reads ENHRY; CDR2 reads SYGVKD. The chain's CDR3 is CAISESTVGSNQPQHF. CDR3 in DNA: TGTGCCATCAGTGAGTCGACTGTTGGTAGCAATCAGCCCCAGCATTTT.

The chain has TRBV9 and TRBJ1-6; the match to TRBD1 covers 7 bases. Germline V lookup: CDR1 SGDLS, CDR2 YYNGEE. This CDR3 region has 14 residues. V dropped 6 bases and J dropped 5; count of bases not matched to a gene: 5. CDR3 sequence: CASTLGTDNSPLHF. In DNA, the CDR3 is TGTGCCAGCACCCTCGGGACAGATAATTCACCCCTCCACTTT.

This rearrangement joins TRBV6-4 to TRBJ1-5, with TRBD1 matching 8 bases. Germline values: CDR1 MRHNA, CDR2 SNTAGT. With 6 bases clipped from V and 4 bases from J, the junction kept 2 bases outside the gene matches. The CDR3 has 13 amino acids. CDR3 loop: CASRRTGNQPQHF. DNA for the CDR3: TGTGCCAGCAGAAGGACAGGGAATCAGCCCCAGCATTTT.

The rearrangement links TRBV7-2 to TRBJ1-2; TRBD1 matches 8 bases. V was pared by 5 bases and J by 11 bases, with 10 bases of the junction left unmatched. There are 13 residues in the CDR3. Germline V lookup: CDR1 SGHTA, CDR2 FQGNSA. The DNA for the CDR3 is TGTGCCAGCAGCCCGACGGACAGGGTAGGGTACACCTTC. Translation gives CASSPTDRVGYTF.

This CDR3 is CASQPRQGASYEQYF. CDR3 DNA sequence: TGTGCCAGCCAACCTAGGCAGGGGGCTAGCTACGAGCAGTACTTC. The V call is TRBV28, the J call TRBJ2-7; 8 bases line up with TRBD1. Germline V gene lookup returns CDR1 MDHEN and CDR2 SYDVKM. J lost 3 bases, V lost 8 bases, and 12 bases had no gene match. This CDR3 has 15 amino acids.

This chain connects TRBV28 to TRBJ2-5; 8 bases fit TRBD1. V was clipped by 6 bases and J by 1 base; unmatched bases: 1. CDR3 length: 13 amino acids. Germline-derived CDR1 and CDR2 are MDHEN and SYDVKM. CDR3 amino acids: CASRTGVQETQYF. The CDR3 DNA reads TGTGCCAGCAGGACAGGGGTCCAAGAGACCCAGTACTTC.

In its sample, this clone was seen once. The chain has TRBV6-5 and TRBJ1-3, with no clear D. From germline, CDR1 is MNHEY and CDR2 SVGAGI. V was pared by 5 bases and J by 0 bases, with 8 bases between. There are 14 residues in the CDR3. The CDR3 DNA sequence: TGTGCCAGCAGTCCGGCTAGCTCTGGAAACACCATATATTTT. Protein: CASSPASSGNTIYF.

This chain links TRBV11-2 with TRBJ2-7; possibly TRBD2 for D (5 bases). Germline V lookup: CDR1 SGHAT, CDR2 FQNNGV. V dropped 1 base and J dropped 0 bases, with 7 bases sitting between them. The CDR3 covers 14 residues. The CDR3 here is CASSLVGSSYEQYF. CDR3 bases: TGTGCCAGCAGCTTAGTGGGGAGCTCCTACGAGCAGTACTTC.